A selection of T cell receptor beta chains follows, all from one sample in a study of blood T cell repertoires in COVID-19. Profiled with immunoSEQ multiplex PCR; TCRdb holds only in-frame clones, not every one. The sample includes under 200,000 clones, around 82% seen only once; the top ten take around 14%. The sequenced material came from peripheral blood. These receptors came from a man between 18 and 35 years old with active or convalescent COVID-19. Both conserved end residues are part of each CDR3. D genes are given only for firm matches. Size tells how often a clone was seen (once, few, many) or the class of an expanded clone, and some rows leave it out.

d_call: TRBD2; j_call: TRBJ2-7; clone_size: NA; v_call: TRBV5-5; cdr3_nt: TGTGCCAGCGGCGGGGGGGTTACGTCCTACGAGCAGTACTTC; cdr3_aa: CASGGGVTSYEQYF
d_call: NA; j_call: TRBJ1-4; clone_size: NA; v_call: TRBV6-4; cdr3_nt: TGTGCCAGCAGTGACTCTTTCGGAAAACTGTTTTTT; cdr3_aa: CASSDSFGKLFF
d_call: TRBD1; j_call: TRBJ1-2; clone_size: NA; v_call: TRBV7-2; cdr3_nt: TGTGCCAGCAGCCCCTATCTTTGGACAGGGGACGGCTACACCTTC; cdr3_aa: CASSPYLWTGDGYTF
d_call: NA; j_call: TRBJ1-6; clone_size: NA; v_call: TRBV19; cdr3_nt: TGTGCCTGCTTAACCGTCGGGTCGCGGAATTCACCCCTCCACTTT; cdr3_aa: CACLTVGSRNSPLHF
d_call: NA; j_call: TRBJ2-3; clone_size: NA; v_call: TRBV9; cdr3_nt: TGTGCCAGCAGCGACACTATGTGGGCGCAGTATTTT; cdr3_aa: CASSDTMWAQYF
d_call: TRBD1; j_call: TRBJ1-1; clone_size: NA; v_call: TRBV7-6; cdr3_nt: TGTGCCAGCAGCTTAGGACCTGTCGGGACAGCTAACACTGAAGCTTTCTTT; cdr3_aa: CASSLGPVGTANTEAFF
d_call: NA; j_call: TRBJ1-1; clone_size: once; v_call: TRBV11-2; cdr3_nt: TGTGCCAGCAGCTTCAGGGGCCGGGACACTGAAGCTTTCTTT; cdr3_aa: CASSFRGRDTEAFF
d_call: NA; j_call: TRBJ1-5; clone_size: NA; v_call: TRBV6-1; cdr3_nt: TGTGCCAGCAGTGAGACGGGCAGGGTGTACGATCAGCCCCAGCATTTT; cdr3_aa: CASSETGRVYDQPQHF
d_call: NA; j_call: TRBJ2-3; clone_size: NA; v_call: TRBV21-1; cdr3_nt: TGTGCCAGCACTAAAAGGGCCTGGCGGACTAGCACAGATACGCAGTATTTT; cdr3_aa: CASTKRAWRTSTDTQYF
d_call: TRBD2; j_call: TRBJ2-7; clone_size: NA; v_call: TRBV7-3; cdr3_nt: TGTGCCAGCAGCTTTAGGCTAGCGGGAGTGGATGAGCAGTACTTC; cdr3_aa: CASSFRLAGVDEQYF
d_call: NA; j_call: TRBJ1-5; clone_size: NA; v_call: TRBV5-8; cdr3_nt: TGTGCCAGCAGCTTGGGGACAGCTTATAGCAATCAGCCCCAGCATTTT; cdr3_aa: CASSLGTAYSNQPQHF
d_call: TRBD2; j_call: TRBJ2-1; clone_size: NA; v_call: TRBV19; cdr3_nt: TGTGCCAGTAGTATAGGTCGAGGCGGGAGCTCCTACAATGAGCAGTTCTTC; cdr3_aa: CASSIGRGGSSYNEQFF
d_call: NA; j_call: TRBJ1-2; clone_size: NA; v_call: TRBV4-3; cdr3_nt: TGCGCCAGCAGCCAAGGCCGGGGGGGAATCTATGGCTACACCTTC; cdr3_aa: CASSQGRGGIYGYTF
d_call: TRBD1; j_call: TRBJ1-5; clone_size: NA; v_call: TRBV11-2; cdr3_nt: TGTGCCAGCAGCCGCGGGACAGGGTACAATCAGCCCCAGCATTTT; cdr3_aa: CASSRGTGYNQPQHF
d_call: TRBD1; j_call: TRBJ1-2; clone_size: NA; v_call: TRBV7-3; cdr3_nt: TGTGCCAGCAGCTTATTGGACAGGGTGGAGGGCTATGGCTACACCTTC; cdr3_aa: CASSLLDRVEGYGYTF
d_call: TRBD1; j_call: TRBJ1-2; clone_size: NA; v_call: TRBV28; cdr3_nt: TGTGCCAGCAGTGGGGGACAGGGTTTTGGCTACACCTTC; cdr3_aa: CASSGGQGFGYTF
d_call: NA; j_call: TRBJ1-4; clone_size: NA; v_call: TRBV7-6; cdr3_nt: TGTGCCAGCAGTTTTGCGGAATGGCGGAAACTGTTTTTT; cdr3_aa: CASSFAEWRKLFF
d_call: TRBD2; j_call: TRBJ2-3; clone_size: NA; v_call: TRBV5-6; cdr3_nt: TGTGCCAGCAGCTTGGGAGTAGCGGGAATCTCAGATACGCAGTATTTT; cdr3_aa: CASSLGVAGISDTQYF
d_call: TRBD2; j_call: TRBJ2-7; clone_size: NA; v_call: TRBV7-2; cdr3_nt: TGTGCCAGCAGCTTAGGGCCAACTAGCGGGACAGACTACGAGCAGTACTTC; cdr3_aa: CASSLGPTSGTDYEQYF
d_call: NA; j_call: TRBJ2-5; clone_size: NA; v_call: TRBV28; cdr3_nt: TGTGCCACCAACATGCGGGGCGAGACCCAGTACTTC; cdr3_aa: CATNMRGETQYF
d_call: TRBD1; j_call: TRBJ1-5; clone_size: NA; v_call: TRBV6-5; cdr3_nt: TGTGCCAGCAGTTACTCTGGACAGGGGGCTCGTCAGCCCCAGCATTTT; cdr3_aa: CASSYSGQGARQPQHF
d_call: NA; j_call: TRBJ1-1; clone_size: NA; v_call: TRBV10-1; cdr3_nt: TGCGCCAGCAGTGAGACAGGGCTGGGGAGGAACACTGAAGCTTTCTTT; cdr3_aa: CASSETGLGRNTEAFF
d_call: TRBD2; j_call: TRBJ2-3; clone_size: NA; v_call: TRBV28; cdr3_nt: TGTGCCAGCAGTTTGAGCGGGAGGCCTAGCACAGATACGCAGTATTTT; cdr3_aa: CASSLSGRPSTDTQYF
d_call: NA; j_call: TRBJ2-7; clone_size: NA; v_call: TRBV5-5; cdr3_nt: TGTGCCAGCAGCTTGAACCCGGGATTGGTCGACGAGCAGTACTTC; cdr3_aa: CASSLNPGLVDEQYF
d_call: NA; j_call: TRBJ2-4; clone_size: NA; v_call: TRBV19; cdr3_nt: TGTGCCAGTAGTCCACGAGGGGGAAACATTCAGTACTTC; cdr3_aa: CASSPRGGNIQYF
d_call: TRBD1; j_call: TRBJ2-3; clone_size: NA; v_call: TRBV5-1; cdr3_nt: TGCGCCAGCAGCTTTGGGGACAGGGGGCCCACAGATACGCAGTATTTT; cdr3_aa: CASSFGDRGPTDTQYF
d_call: TRBD1; j_call: TRBJ1-1; clone_size: NA; v_call: TRBV6-5; cdr3_nt: TGTGCCAGCAGTACGGACAGGCCCACTGAAGCTTTCTTT; cdr3_aa: CASSTDRPTEAFF
d_call: TRBD2; j_call: TRBJ2-1; clone_size: NA; v_call: TRBV7-8; cdr3_nt: TGTGCCAGCAGCTTACCCCAGCGGGGGACATCCTACAATGAGCAGTTCTTC; cdr3_aa: CASSLPQRGTSYNEQFF
d_call: NA; j_call: TRBJ1-2; clone_size: NA; v_call: TRBV2; cdr3_nt: TGTGCCAGCATTCGACAGACAGCTAACTATGGCTACACCTTC; cdr3_aa: CASIRQTANYGYTF
d_call: NA; j_call: TRBJ1-1; clone_size: NA; v_call: TRBV11-2; cdr3_nt: TGTGCCAGCAGCTTTGGAGAGAACACTGAAGCTTTCTTT; cdr3_aa: CASSFGENTEAFF
d_call: TRBD2; j_call: TRBJ2-7; clone_size: NA; v_call: TRBV5-1; cdr3_nt: TGCGCCAGCAGCTTAAGTAGCGGGGAAACCTACGAGCAGTACTTC; cdr3_aa: CASSLSSGETYEQYF
d_call: NA; j_call: TRBJ1-2; clone_size: NA; v_call: TRBV5-1; cdr3_nt: TGCGCCAGCAGCTGGGACATTGGGACCGAGCGTACCGGTGGCTACACCTTC; cdr3_aa: CASSWDIGTERTGGYTF
d_call: NA; j_call: TRBJ1-1; clone_size: NA; v_call: TRBV10-2; cdr3_nt: TGCGCCAGCAGTGACGACTCCAACACTGAAGCTTTCTTT; cdr3_aa: CASSDDSNTEAFF
d_call: NA; j_call: TRBJ1-1; clone_size: NA; v_call: TRBV5-6; cdr3_nt: TGTGCCAGCAGCTTTAGGCCAGGGAAGACTGAAGCTTTCTTT; cdr3_aa: CASSFRPGKTEAFF
d_call: NA; j_call: TRBJ2-6; clone_size: NA; v_call: TRBV6-5; cdr3_nt: TGTGCCAGCAGTCAGGACAACTCTGGGGCCAACGTCCTGACTTTC; cdr3_aa: CASSQDNSGANVLTF
d_call: NA; j_call: TRBJ1-2; clone_size: NA; v_call: TRBV7-9; cdr3_nt: TGTGCCAGCAGCTTCAAGGAGGCCTATGGCTACACCTTC; cdr3_aa: CASSFKEAYGYTF
d_call: NA; j_call: TRBJ2-7; clone_size: NA; v_call: TRBV18; cdr3_nt: TGTGCCAGCTCACCTCGACAGAACCACTACGAGCAGTACTTC; cdr3_aa: CASSPRQNHYEQYF
d_call: NA; j_call: TRBJ1-5; clone_size: NA; v_call: TRBV7-9; cdr3_nt: TGTGCCAGCAGCCTCTGGGAGAGCAATCAGCCCCAGCATTTT; cdr3_aa: CASSLWESNQPQHF
d_call: NA; j_call: TRBJ1-1; clone_size: few; v_call: TRBV19; cdr3_nt: TGTGCCAGTAGTATAGATCCAGGAGGAGATACTGAAGCTTTCTTT; cdr3_aa: CASSIDPGGDTEAFF
d_call: TRBD2; j_call: TRBJ2-7; clone_size: NA; v_call: TRBV10-3; cdr3_nt: TGTGCCATCAGTGAGTCCTCCGGGACTAGTCGTTACGAGCAGTACTTC; cdr3_aa: CAISESSGTSRYEQYF
d_call: NA; j_call: TRBJ1-2; clone_size: NA; v_call: TRBV19; cdr3_nt: TGTGCCAGTAGTATGACCACGCGGGTGGATGGCTACACCTTC; cdr3_aa: CASSMTTRVDGYTF
d_call: NA; j_call: TRBJ2-7; clone_size: NA; v_call: TRBV7-8; cdr3_nt: TGTGCCAGCAGCCGGACTACCCAATACGAGCAGTACTTC; cdr3_aa: CASSRTTQYEQYF
d_call: NA; j_call: TRBJ2-5; clone_size: NA; v_call: TRBV24-1; cdr3_nt: TGTGCCACCAGTGCTGGGGCCCAAGAGACCCAGTACTTC; cdr3_aa: CATSAGAQETQYF
d_call: TRBD2; j_call: TRBJ2-1; clone_size: NA; v_call: TRBV5-1; cdr3_nt: TGCGCCAGCAGCACTAGCGGGAGCTCCTACAATGAGCAGTTCTTC; cdr3_aa: CASSTSGSSYNEQFF
d_call: TRBD2; j_call: TRBJ2-3; clone_size: NA; v_call: TRBV6-6; cdr3_nt: TGTGCCGCCAGCGGGGGCGCGTCCACAGATACGCAGTATTTT; cdr3_aa: CAASGGASTDTQYF
d_call: NA; j_call: TRBJ2-3; clone_size: NA; v_call: TRBV5-6; cdr3_nt: TGTGCCAGCAGCTCGGACTCTCGCGCCGTCGCAGATACGCAGTATTTT; cdr3_aa: CASSSDSRAVADTQYF
d_call: NA; j_call: TRBJ1-2; clone_size: NA; v_call: TRBV6-5; cdr3_nt: TGTGCCAGCAGAAGAGGGCCTCCTAACTATGGCTACACCTTC; cdr3_aa: CASRRGPPNYGYTF
d_call: TRBD2; j_call: TRBJ2-3; clone_size: few; v_call: TRBV3-1/TRBV3-2; cdr3_nt: TGTGCCAGCAGCCAAGAACAAACTAGCGGGAGGAACCTCACAGATACGCAGTATTTT; cdr3_aa: CASSQEQTSGRNLTDTQYF
d_call: TRBD2; j_call: TRBJ2-7; clone_size: NA; v_call: TRBV6-1; cdr3_nt: TGTGCCAGCAGTGAACGTTTAGGGCTACTAGCGGGAGGGTCCTACGAGCAGTACTTC; cdr3_aa: CASSERLGLLAGGSYEQYF